These 9 T cell receptor beta chains originate from one sample sequenced in a study of blood T cells in healthy people across ages. The authors ran a second PCR of roughly 6 to 12 cycles using a sample-barcoded 5' primer and a J-beta primer mix. TCRdb reprocessed the 5' RACE reads via MiXCR and lists one record per CDR3 protein. The sample shows about 970,000 distinct CDR3 sequences, roughly 50% of them seen only once. The sample taken for sequencing was blood. These TCRs come from a woman in her sixties in good health.

This clonotype was observed a few times. V is TRBV7-2 and J is TRBJ2-1, with TRBD2 identical over 12 bases. V was clipped by 1 base and J by 12 bases; unmatched bases: 7. Germline V lookup: CDR1 SGHTA, CDR2 FQGNSA. CDR3 size: 15 residues. Written as DNA, the CDR3 is TGTGCCAGCAGCTTAGGGGGACTAGCGGGCGGCGGGCAGTTCTTC. It specifies CASSLGGLAGGGQFF.

The chain employs TRBV4-2 and TRBJ2-7; tentative D call: TRBD1 (5 bases). The CDR3 has 16 amino acids. Germline CDR1 is LGHNA and CDR2 is YNFKEQ. Trimming left V 0 bases short and J 0 bases short, with 12 bases between. CDR3 loop: CASSQDPYQGSYEQYF. The CDR3 region has the DNA TGTGCCAGCAGCCAAGATCCTTACCAGGGCTCCTACGAGCAGTACTTC.

This clonotype was recorded many times. The rearrangement joins TRBV7-2 to TRBJ2-5; 16 positions match TRBD2. The CDR3 has 17 residues. Unmatched junction bases numbered 6, after V lost 5 bases and J lost 3 bases. In germline, CDR1 is SGHTA, CDR2 FQGNSA. The CDR3 loop is CASSALGLAGGKETQYF. For the CDR3, the DNA is TGTGCCAGCAGCGCCCTGGGACTAGCGGGAGGGAAAGAGACCCAGTACTTC.

As to this clonotype: This may come from a read error, since a much larger clone is one base off. The V gene is TRBV29-1, the J gene TRBJ2-5, with D possibly being TRBD1 (5 bases). From germline, CDR1 is SQVTM and CDR2 ANQGSEA. The CDR3 extends over 13 amino acids. DNA of the CDR3: TGCGGCGTTGACACCCCAGGGCAAGAGACCCAGTACTTC. Encoded protein: CGVDTPGQETQYF.

This chain joins TRBV28 and TRBJ2-7; 8 positions match TRBD2. Germline assignment: CDR1 MDHEN and CDR2 SYDVKM. The CDR3 is 15 residues long. V dropped 3 bases and J dropped 1; count of bases not matched to a gene: 5. CDR3 protein: CASSFAGGGSYEQYF. CDR3 bases: TGTGCCAGCAGTTTTGCGGGAGGAGGTTCCTACGAGCAGTACTTC.

The chain combines TRBV28 with TRBJ2-3, with 12 bases that match TRBD1. The CDR3 is made up of 16 amino acids. V was clipped by 1 base and J by 6 bases; unmatched bases: 5. CDR1 and CDR2 from the germline V gene are MDHEN and SYDVKM. The CDR3 loop reads CASSLSGTGGMDTQYF. DNA of the CDR3: TGTGCCAGCAGTTTATCAGGGACAGGGGGCATGGATACGCAGTATTTT.

This clonotype was counted between two and nine times. The chain uses TRBV7-9 and TRBJ2-7, with 10 nucleotides matching TRBD1. CDR1 SEHNR and CDR2 FQNEAQ come from the germline V gene (reference sequence). J was trimmed by 4 bases and V by 4 bases; bases with no gene match: 7. The CDR3 runs 15 residues. CDR3 bases: TGTGCCAGCAGCTCCGGGGACAGGGGTGGGTACGAGCAGTACTTC. Protein sequence: CASSSGDRGGYEQYF.

The chain carries TRBV25-1 and TRBJ1-1; D gene ambiguous. The germline gives CDR1 MGHDK, CDR2 SYGVNS. This CDR3 has 14 amino acids. Trimming shortened V by 4 bases and J by 1 base, and 10 bases separated the two germline ends. This chain's CDR3 is CASSASLANTEAFF. CDR3 in DNA: TGTGCCAGCAGTGCGAGTCTGGCGAACACTGAAGCTTTCTTT.

J is TRBJ1-2 and V is TRBV10-3; D call uncertain. CDR1 is ENHRY, CDR2 SYGVKD, per germline. The V end lost 5 bases, the J end lost 4 bases, and 17 bases lay between the germline ends. CDR3 length equals 15 residues. CDR3 sequence (DNA): TGTGCCATCAGTTTCGAGATCTCGAGTTTCTATGGCTACACCTTC. Translation: CAISFEISSFYGYTF.